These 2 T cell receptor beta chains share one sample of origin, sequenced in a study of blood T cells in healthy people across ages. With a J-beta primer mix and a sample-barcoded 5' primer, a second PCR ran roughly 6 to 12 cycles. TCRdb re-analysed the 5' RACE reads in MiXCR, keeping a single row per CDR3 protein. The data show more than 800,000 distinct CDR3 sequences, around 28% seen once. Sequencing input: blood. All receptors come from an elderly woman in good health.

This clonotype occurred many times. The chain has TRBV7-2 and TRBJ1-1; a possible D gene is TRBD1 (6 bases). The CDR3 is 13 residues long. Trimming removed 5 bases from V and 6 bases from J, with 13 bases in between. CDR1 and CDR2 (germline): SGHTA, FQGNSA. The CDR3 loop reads CASSLDSPAEAFF. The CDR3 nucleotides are TGTGCCAGCAGCCTGGACAGCCCCGCTGAAGCTTTCTTT.

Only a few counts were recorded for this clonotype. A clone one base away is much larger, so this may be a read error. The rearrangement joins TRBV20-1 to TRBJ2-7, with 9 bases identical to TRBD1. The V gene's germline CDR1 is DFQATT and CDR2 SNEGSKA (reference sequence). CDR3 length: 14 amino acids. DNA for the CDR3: TGCAGTGCTAGCTTGGACAGGGGAATGTTCGAGCAGGACTTC. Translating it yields CSASLDRGMFEQDF.